This T cell receptor beta chain comes out of a study of T cell responses to AZD1222 COVID-19 vaccine. Study-level results: Spike-specific TCR breadth and depth went up after people got two AZD1222 doses.

In regard to this clone: Its antigen is unidentified.

The analysis combined second doses at about 4 or about 12 weeks. CDR3 length: 12 amino acids. V was trimmed by 7 bases and J by 6 bases, leaving 10 bases between them. Germline V gene lookup returns CDR1 SGHAT and CDR2 FQDESV (reference sequence). Sequenced by immunoSEQ multiplex PCR; TCRdb stores in-frame clones only, minus some. The data show 150,000 or so clones, about 91% seen once. The V and J genes are TRBV11-1 and TRBJ2-1; D remains ambiguous. Specimen: peripheral blood, collected 28 days after the second AZD1222 dose. The TCR was taken from an adult who received the AZD1222 COVID-19 vaccine. CDR3 DNA sequence: TGTGCCAGCACTCACTCAACCAATGAGCAGTTCTTC. Translating it yields CASTHSTNEQFF.